This entry features one T cell receptor (beta chain) sequence. As yet, its antigen is unknown. Unique-molecular-identifier-tagged TCR beta cDNA libraries were used. TCRdb reprocessed the PCR reads with MiXCR, giving one entry per CDR3 protein. The table records hundreds of thousands of distinct CDR3 sequences, around 40% of them present only once. The sample originates from a study of post-analysis software for immune sequencing data. Overall study context: Multiple sclerosis in the patients followed relapsing-remitting, secondary progressive and progressive-relapsing courses. Overall study findings and caveats: The study found TRBV5-6, TRBV5-1 and TRBV20-1 among five or six TRBV segments more frequent in patients than controls. By F measure, samples from a shared preparation batch strongly co-clustered. Significantly lower normalized Chao1 diversity was seen in multiple sclerosis patients than in controls.

From germline, CDR1 is LNHNV and CDR2 YYDKDF (reference sequence). The V end was cut by 0 bases, the J end by 0 bases, with 8 bases between. This CDR3 spans 16 amino acids. The rearrangement uses TRBV15 and TRBJ1-4, with D unclear. The sequencing input was blood. The sequence was collected from a girl between 5 and 17 years old with multiple sclerosis. CDR3 protein: CATSRERIATNEKLFF. For the CDR3, the DNA is TGTGCCACCAGCAGAGAAAGGATAGCAACTAATGAAAAACTGTTTTTT.